A selection of T cell receptor beta chains follows, all from one sample in a study of cytomegalovirus exposure and HLA in healthy donors. Sequencing used immunoSEQ multiplex PCR; TCRdb keeps in-frame clones, though not all of them. The repertoire table contains about 160,000 clones. Sequencing used PBMCs. The origin of the receptors is a man aged 25 to 40 in good health and CMV-seronegative. The CDR3 runs from the conserved cysteine through the conserved F or W. Fields, in order: J gene, V gene, D gene, CDR3 protein, CDR3 DNA. D genes are given only for firm matches.

>TRBJ2-7|TRBV6-1|TRBD2
CASREGTSGLYEQYF
TGTGCCAGCAGAGAAGGGACTAGCGGCTTATACGAGCAGTACTTC
>TRBJ2-1|TRBV2|NA
CASSGITNRDNEQFF
TGTGCCAGCAGTGGCATTACCAACAGGGACAATGAGCAGTTCTTC
>TRBJ2-6|TRBV12-5|NA
CASGFSLSGANVLTF
TGTGCTAGTGGTTTCAGTCTCTCTGGGGCCAACGTCCTGACTTTC
>TRBJ2-7|TRBV5-1|TRBD2
CASSLAWREGYEQYF
TGCGCCAGCAGCTTGGCGTGGCGGGAGGGCTACGAGCAGTACTTC
>TRBJ1-2|TRBV6-5|TRBD1
CASSYGDRDWGYTF
TGTGCCAGCAGTTACGGGGACAGGGATTGGGGCTACACCTTC
>TRBJ2-3|TRBV7-3|NA
CASSFSGTDTQYF
TGTGCCAGCAGCTTTAGCGGCACAGATACGCAGTATTTT
>TRBJ2-3|TRBV27|NA
CASIPGTQLSTDTQYF
TGTGCCAGCATTCCCGGGACACAATTGAGCACAGATACGCAGTATTTT
>TRBJ1-5|TRBV7-9|TRBD1
CASSLDRGFYQPQHF
TGTGCCAGCAGCTTAGACAGGGGGTTCTATCAGCCCCAGCATTTT
>TRBJ2-3|TRBV19|NA
CASSIRSGSTDTQYF
TGTGCCAGTAGTATTCGTAGCGGCAGCACAGATACGCAGTATTTT
>TRBJ2-5|TRBV10-3|TRBD1
CAISISGTGVKETQYF
TGTGCCATCAGCATCTCAGGGACAGGGGTTAAAGAGACCCAGTACTTC
>TRBJ2-3|TRBV7-6|TRBD1
CASSFRQGAITDTQYF
TGTGCCAGCAGCTTTCGACAGGGGGCTATCACAGATACGCAGTATTTT
>TRBJ2-1|TRBV7-9|TRBD2
CASSDLAAEQFF
TGTGCCAGCAGCGACCTAGCGGCCGAGCAGTTCTTC
>TRBJ1-1|TRBV18|NA
CASSQGGNTEAFF
TGTGCCAGCTCCCAAGGGGGGAACACTGAAGCTTTCTTT
>TRBJ1-2|TRBV27|NA
CASRRGNYGYTF
TGTGCCAGCCGGCGGGGGAACTATGGCTACACCTTC
>TRBJ1-4|TRBV4-2|NA
CASSQEGPFQGTNEKLFF
TGTGCCAGCAGCCAAGAAGGGCCTTTTCAGGGGACTAATGAAAAACTGTTTTTT
>TRBJ2-2|TRBV5-4|TRBD2
CASSPRGLAGNTGELFF
TGTGCCAGCAGCCCCCGCGGACTAGCGGGAAATACCGGGGAGCTGTTTTTT
>TRBJ2-1|TRBV29-1|TRBD1
CSVVRDSNYNEQFF
TGCAGCGTTGTACGGGACAGCAACTACAATGAGCAGTTCTTC
>TRBJ2-3|TRBV7-8|NA
CASSYYAYSSTDTQYF
TGTGCCAGCAGCTATTACGCCTATTCTAGCACAGATACGCAGTATTTT
>TRBJ1-1|TRBV7-9|NA
CASSRAGVEAFF
TGTGCCAGCAGCCGCGCCGGGGTTGAAGCTTTCTTT
>TRBJ1-5|TRBV6-6|TRBD1
CASRGQRDQPQHF
TGTGCCAGCAGGGGACAGCGCGATCAGCCCCAGCATTTT
>TRBJ2-2|TRBV11-3|NA
CASSLGPNTGELFF
TGTGCCAGCAGTTTAGGGCCGAACACCGGGGAGCTGTTTTTT
>TRBJ2-1|TRBV7-8|TRBD2
CASSLYLGAGGINEQFF
TGTGCCAGCAGCTTATACCTTGGGGCGGGAGGTATCAATGAGCAGTTCTTC
>TRBJ1-4|TRBV5-6|TRBD1
CASSRDSNEKLFF
TGTGCCAGCAGTAGGGACAGTAATGAAAAACTGTTTTTT
>TRBJ2-7|TRBV6-1|NA
CASSGPGLSYEQYF
TGTGCCAGCAGTGGGCCGGGTCTCTCCTACGAGCAGTACTTC
>TRBJ2-5|TRBV5-1|TRBD2
CASSPGLAGDETQYF
TGCGCCAGCAGCCCGGGACTAGCGGGAGACGAGACCCAGTACTTC
>TRBJ1-1|TRBV30|NA
CAWSVKGGTEAFF
TGTGCCTGGAGTGTAAAGGGAGGAACTGAAGCTTTCTTT
>TRBJ1-2|TRBV6-6|TRBD1
CASSSTGLGYTF
TGTGCCAGCAGTTCGACAGGGCTTGGCTACACCTTC